This TCR beta chain was sequenced in a study of beta chain features in type 1 diabetes listed by TCRdb under 2018. The study in broad terms: Mean age, gender distribution, total cell number and subset yield were not different between patients and healthy donors. Regulatory and stem cell-like memory subsets were obtained from only 8 patients and roughly eight healthy donors, while naive and central memory subsets were obtained from all 30 or so donors. A total of about 110,000,000 sorted cells were examined across all samples, and a strong correlation was observed between cell number per subset and RNA yield. In the study, TCRB repertoires of sorted circulating CD4+ T cell subsets from recently diagnosed type 1 diabetes patients were compared with those of matched healthy donors.

This clone was seen more than once but under ten times. There is no known antigen for this receptor. Within one base of it there is no much larger clone, and no base qualities were kept. Each donor gave one peripheral blood draw, averaging approximately 0.12 L, which was collected into heparinised tubes. A BD FACSAria II was used to sort naive, central memory, regulatory and stem cell-like memory CD4+ T cells with a panel that included CD45RO, CCR7, CD25, CD127, CD95 and CD27. Every sorted population had a purity above 95%. PBMCs were isolated immediately by Lymphoprep density gradient centrifugation and stained directly without culture. To minimize batch effects, samples were stained and sorted in pairs, one healthy donor with one patient per experiment. From cysteine to phenylalanine, the CDR3 is 16 amino acids long. The CDR3 DNA has 48 bases and is translated from base 1. The germline V gene supplies CDR1 MGHRA and CDR2 YSYEKL. The junction shows trimming of 1 base on V and 3 bases on J, plus 15 bases between the germline ends.

Study-wide findings and limitations: Shorter templates might be favored by PCR, yet because patient and control samples were amplified and corrected together, any such skew would affect both groups equally. Because cDNA rather than genomic DNA was sequenced, highly expressing activated cells could have been over-represented, although no difference in activation and CD3 levels was found between groups. Type 1 diabetes patients showed a moderate but significant shortening of TCRB CDR3 length in all four CD4+ subsets. Naive, central memory and regulatory TCRB repertoires appeared to be more alike among patients than among healthy donors. At VDJ recombination sites, type 1 diabetes patients had fewer insertions and more deleted nucleotides, which implies abnormalities in thymic rearrangement. Because small numbers of individuals were included in the HLA sub-analyses, any influence of HLA type on TCRB rearrangement was left unresolved.

The entire amount of isolated RNA was reverse transcribed using the High Capacity cDNA Reverse Transcription Kit, so the sequenced TCRB transcripts were expressed ones. Deep immunoSEQ sequencing was performed on naive, central memory and regulatory T cell samples, with an average of roughly 3.3 million total reads per sample. After sorted cells were lysed in RLT buffer, RNA was extracted with DNase-treated RNeasy Micro or Mini kits, with the choice depending on cell number. To prevent cross-contamination, every cell subset was processed on its own, while patient and healthy donor samples were processed together. The immunoSEQ multiplex PCR was used to amplify TCRB sequences from cDNA, generating 87-bp fragments that spanned the CDR3 region. Amplicons were sequenced on the Illumina HiSeq platform. Regarding the original processing steps: PCR bias was computationally corrected using synthetic template baselines, reads within Hamming distance 2 were collapsed, and singletons that could not be merged were discarded. Reads were aligned against IMGT to assign V, D and J genes, CDR3 length and insertions or deletions at six rearrangement sites. Clonotype counts were normalized to sorted cell number within each subset before computing true diversity and Gini coefficients with the tcR R package. Repertoire sharing was quantified using the overlap coefficient calculated on TCRB nucleotide sequences. Out-of-frame TCRB sequences from naive cells were analyzed to stand in for the pre-selection repertoire. TCRdb's version of the immuneACCESS table is confined to in-frame rearrangements and falls short of the full clone set. An unresolved V gene accounts for under half of the shortfall where checked; the remainder is of unknown origin. That table furnishes V, J and clone size, whereas the DNA furnished D and trimming. This sample is represented by more than 250,000 clones; just over 20% of them were singletons. 0.028% of the sample belongs to the ten largest clones.

The sequence was obtained from a woman in her 40s with type 1 diabetes. The rearrangement joined TRBV4-1 to TRBJ1-2; TRBD1 is a possible D gene, resting on 5 matching bases. The sequencing sample was made of naive CD4+ T cells from blood. The sample's cell subset or site label, decoded: true naive CD4+ T cells. At the DNA level, the sequence is TGCGCCAGCAGCCAAGGCGGGACGGGGAGGTACTATGGCTACACCTTC. This sequence encodes CASSQGGTGRYYGYTF.